The 19 T cell receptor beta chains in this list originate from one sample, sequenced in a study of blood T cell repertoires in COVID-19. Generated by immunoSEQ multiplex PCR, the TCRdb table keeps only in-frame clones and is missing some. Of some 200,000 clones listed, 80% to 90% are singletons. Sequenced input: PBMCs or T cells enriched from blood (not recorded which). These receptors originate from a man aged 30 to 45 in a cohort exposed to, infected with or recovered from COVID-19 (not recorded which).

This clone was recorded many times. The chain links TRBV6-5 to TRBJ2-7; D possibly corresponds to TRBD2 (6 bases). Germline assignment: CDR1 MNHEY and CDR2 SVGAGI. This CDR3 has 14 amino acids. The V end lost 6 bases, the J end lost 7 bases, and 19 bases lay between the germline ends. DNA for the CDR3: TGTGCCAGCAGAACTGGGGGAGGTCTGGGAGAGCAGTACTTC. It yields the protein CASRTGGGLGEQYF.

The chain has TRBV7-6 and TRBJ1-6; D gene unclear. This CDR3 spans 18 amino acids. The germline gives CDR1 SGHVS, CDR2 FNYEAQ. V was shortened by 0 bases and J by 5 bases, with 17 bases between the two germline ends. Here the CDR3 DNA reads TGTGCCAGCAGCTTAGCGCAGTTACAGAACACTGATAATTCACCCCTCCACTTT. Its translation: CASSLAQLQNTDNSPLHF.

V is TRBV6-1 and J is TRBJ1-4; D unclear. Germline V gene data show CDR1 as MNHNS and CDR2 as SASEGT. The CDR3 contains 13 residues. Trimming pared 3 bases from V and 7 bases from J, leaving 9 bases between. CDR3: CASSDRRVEKLFF. The CDR3 nucleotides are TGTGCCAGCAGTGACAGGCGGGTTGAAAAACTGTTTTTT.

The chain couples TRBV6-5 to TRBJ2-7; D is undetermined. Germline loops: CDR1 MNHEY, CDR2 SVGAGI. Trimming cost V 3 bases and J 5 bases, with 8 bases left between them. There are 12 residues in the CDR3. CDR3 nucleotides: TGTGCCAGCAGTTATAGAGGAGACGAGCAGTACTTC. Translation gives CASSYRGDEQYF.

This sequence joins TRBV19 and TRBJ1-1; no clear D gene. CDR3 length: 13 amino acids. Trimming left V 7 bases short and J 2 bases short, with 11 bases between. Germline V gene sequence: CDR1 LNHDA, CDR2 SQIVND (reference sequence). The chain's CDR3 is CASTQTYNTEAFF. CDR3 nucleotides: TGTGCCAGTACCCAGACATATAACACTGAAGCTTTCTTT.

The chain has TRBV12-3 or TRBV12-4 and TRBJ1-2, with 7 positions matching TRBD1. Germline trimming cut 8 bases from V and 3 bases from J; bases unmatched to any gene: 6. The length of the CDR3 is 13 residues. In DNA, the CDR3 is TGTGCCAGCCGGGAAACAGGGGACTATGGCTACACCTTC. Protein sequence: CASRETGDYGYTF.

V and J are TRBV5-1 and TRBJ2-1; D might be TRBD1 (5 bases). The CDR3 length is 15 residues. Trimming cost V 6 bases and J 0 bases, with 13 bases left between them. Germline V lookup: CDR1 SGHRS, CDR2 YFSETQ. CDR3 bases: TGCGCCAGCACGCCCACAGGTATCTCCTACAATGAGCAGTTCTTC. It translates to CASTPTGISYNEQFF.

The chain uses TRBV7-3 and TRBJ2-1, with no clear D. This CDR3 is 13 amino acids long. Germline values: CDR1 SGHTA, CDR2 FQGTGA. V lost 2 bases and J lost 7, with 9 bases in between. The CDR3 DNA reads as TGTGCCAGCAGCTTACAAGTCAGGAATGAGCAGTTCTTC. Its protein product is CASSLQVRNEQFF.

The CDR3 DNA follows: TGTGCCAGTGGGCGGGGCTCCTACGAGCAGTACTTC. Its translation: CASGRGSYEQYF. This sequence joins TRBV19 and TRBJ2-7; D is possibly TRBD2 (6 bases). V was pared by 8 bases and J by 0 bases, with 8 bases between. The CDR3 consists of 12 residues. CDR1 is LNHDA, CDR2 SQIVND, per germline (reference sequence).

The CDR3 DNA sequence: TGTGCCAGTAGTTCGAGCGGAGTCCGAGGATACAATGAGCAGTTCTTC. This codes for CASSSSGVRGYNEQFF. The chain combines TRBV19 with TRBJ2-1; D is perhaps TRBD2 (5 bases). V lost 5 bases to trimming and J lost 4 bases, with 18 bases between them. Germline loops: CDR1 LNHDA, CDR2 SQIVND (reference sequence). The length of the CDR3 is 16 residues.

The chain recombines TRBV4-2 with TRBJ2-1; possible D gene TRBD2, 6 bases. Germline CDR1 LGHNA, CDR2 YNFKEQ. The CDR3 is 14 amino acids. V lost 0 bases and J lost 6, with 9 bases in between. The DNA for the CDR3 is TGTGCCAGCAGCCAAGACGGGAGTTTCAATGAGCAGTTCTTC. Translated: CASSQDGSFNEQFF.

V usage is TRBV27 and J usage is TRBJ2-2, with 10 positions matching TRBD1. The CDR3 loop spans 14 amino acids. V trimming: 8 bases; J trimming: 6 bases; junction bases outside the gene matches: 6. Germline loops: CDR1 MNHEY, CDR2 SMNVEV (reference sequence). Here the CDR3 reads CASRQGAVAGELFF. The CDR3 DNA reads as TGTGCCAGCCGACAGGGGGCGGTCGCCGGGGAGCTGTTTTTT.

The chain joins TRBV28 to TRBJ1-5, with D unresolved. The CDR3 length is 13 residues. Trimming removed 6 bases from V and 2 bases from J, with 8 bases in between. From germline, CDR1 is MDHEN and CDR2 SYDVKM. The CDR3 spells CASSLPGNQPQHF. The CDR3 bases are TGTGCCAGCAGCCTCCCGGGCAATCAGCCCCAGCATTTT.

The chain recombines TRBV7-9 with TRBJ2-7; 11 bases map to TRBD2. CDR1 and CDR2 (germline): SEHNR, FQNEAQ (reference sequence). The CDR3 contains 15 residues. Trimming cost V 4 bases and J 2 bases; bases outside gene matches: 4. The CDR3, as DNA: TGTGCCAGCAGCTCATATAGCGGGAGGGCCTACGAGCAGTACTTC. It yields the protein CASSSYSGRAYEQYF.

The V gene is TRBV4-1, the J gene TRBJ2-5; D remains ambiguous. Trimming pared 1 base from V and 2 bases from J, leaving 11 bases between. This CDR3 has 15 amino acids. Germline values: CDR1 MGHRA, CDR2 YSYEKL. Here the CDR3 DNA reads TGCGCCAGCAGCCAAGTTGGGTTACAGCAAGAGACCCAGTACTTC. It is translated as CASSQVGLQQETQYF.

This clone is a singleton in its sample. This rearrangement joins TRBV6-6 to TRBJ1-2; 7 bases match TRBD1. The CDR3 covers 14 residues. J gave up 0 bases and V 5 bases, and 3 bases lay outside the gene matches. CDR1 MNHNY and CDR2 SVGAGI come from the germline V gene (reference sequence). The CDR3 region has the DNA TGTGCCAGCAGTACACAGGGGACTAACTATGGCTACACCTTC. Amino acids: CASSTQGTNYGYTF.

This clone has just one count. CDR3: CASSLYISGSNEQFF. In DNA form, the CDR3 reads TGTGCCAGCAGCTTATACATTAGCGGGAGTAATGAGCAGTTCTTC. The chain recombines TRBV7-2 with TRBJ2-1, with TRBD2 matching 9 bases. CDR1 and CDR2 (germline): SGHTA, FQGNSA. J was trimmed by 7 bases and V by 2 bases; bases with no gene match: 6. The CDR3 has 15 amino acids.

This clone was detected only once. The chain uses TRBV5-5 and TRBJ2-7; D remains ambiguous. The CDR3 totals 15 residues. CDR1 and CDR2 from the germline V gene are SGHKS and YYEKEE (reference sequence). V was clipped by 2 bases and J by 0 bases, with 12 bases between them. The CDR3 DNA reads as TGTGCCAGCAGCTTCAAGGAGAGCCTCTCCTACGAGCAGTACTTC. Translating it yields CASSFKESLSYEQYF.

This chain links TRBV19 with TRBJ2-1, with D perhaps matching TRBD1 (6 bases). Germline lookup yields CDR1 LNHDA and CDR2 SQIVND (reference sequence). Trimming pared 3 bases from V and 8 bases from J, leaving 17 bases between. CDR3 length: 15 amino acids. CDR3 protein: CASSIKLLEGDEQFF. CDR3 nucleotides: TGTGCCAGTAGTATCAAACTACTAGAGGGGGATGAGCAGTTCTTC.